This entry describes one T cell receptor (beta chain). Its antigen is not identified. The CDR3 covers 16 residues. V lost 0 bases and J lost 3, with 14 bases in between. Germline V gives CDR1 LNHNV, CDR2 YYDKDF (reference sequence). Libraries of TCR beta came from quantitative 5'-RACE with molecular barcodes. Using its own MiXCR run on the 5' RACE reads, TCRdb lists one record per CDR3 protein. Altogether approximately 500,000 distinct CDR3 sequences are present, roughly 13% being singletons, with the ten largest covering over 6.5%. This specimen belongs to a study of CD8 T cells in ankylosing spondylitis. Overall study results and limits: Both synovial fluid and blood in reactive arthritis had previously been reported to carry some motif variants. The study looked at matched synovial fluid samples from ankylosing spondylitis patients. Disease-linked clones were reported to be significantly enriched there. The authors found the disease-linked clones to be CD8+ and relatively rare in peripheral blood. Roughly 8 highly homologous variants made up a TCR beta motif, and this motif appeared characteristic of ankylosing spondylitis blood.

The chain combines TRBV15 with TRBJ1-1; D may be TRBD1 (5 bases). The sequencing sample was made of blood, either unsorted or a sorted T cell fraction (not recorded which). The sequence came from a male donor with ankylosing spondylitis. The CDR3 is CATSRDLGAWDTEAFF. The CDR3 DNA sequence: TGTGCCACCAGCAGAGATCTAGGGGCTTGGGACACTGAAGCTTTCTTT.